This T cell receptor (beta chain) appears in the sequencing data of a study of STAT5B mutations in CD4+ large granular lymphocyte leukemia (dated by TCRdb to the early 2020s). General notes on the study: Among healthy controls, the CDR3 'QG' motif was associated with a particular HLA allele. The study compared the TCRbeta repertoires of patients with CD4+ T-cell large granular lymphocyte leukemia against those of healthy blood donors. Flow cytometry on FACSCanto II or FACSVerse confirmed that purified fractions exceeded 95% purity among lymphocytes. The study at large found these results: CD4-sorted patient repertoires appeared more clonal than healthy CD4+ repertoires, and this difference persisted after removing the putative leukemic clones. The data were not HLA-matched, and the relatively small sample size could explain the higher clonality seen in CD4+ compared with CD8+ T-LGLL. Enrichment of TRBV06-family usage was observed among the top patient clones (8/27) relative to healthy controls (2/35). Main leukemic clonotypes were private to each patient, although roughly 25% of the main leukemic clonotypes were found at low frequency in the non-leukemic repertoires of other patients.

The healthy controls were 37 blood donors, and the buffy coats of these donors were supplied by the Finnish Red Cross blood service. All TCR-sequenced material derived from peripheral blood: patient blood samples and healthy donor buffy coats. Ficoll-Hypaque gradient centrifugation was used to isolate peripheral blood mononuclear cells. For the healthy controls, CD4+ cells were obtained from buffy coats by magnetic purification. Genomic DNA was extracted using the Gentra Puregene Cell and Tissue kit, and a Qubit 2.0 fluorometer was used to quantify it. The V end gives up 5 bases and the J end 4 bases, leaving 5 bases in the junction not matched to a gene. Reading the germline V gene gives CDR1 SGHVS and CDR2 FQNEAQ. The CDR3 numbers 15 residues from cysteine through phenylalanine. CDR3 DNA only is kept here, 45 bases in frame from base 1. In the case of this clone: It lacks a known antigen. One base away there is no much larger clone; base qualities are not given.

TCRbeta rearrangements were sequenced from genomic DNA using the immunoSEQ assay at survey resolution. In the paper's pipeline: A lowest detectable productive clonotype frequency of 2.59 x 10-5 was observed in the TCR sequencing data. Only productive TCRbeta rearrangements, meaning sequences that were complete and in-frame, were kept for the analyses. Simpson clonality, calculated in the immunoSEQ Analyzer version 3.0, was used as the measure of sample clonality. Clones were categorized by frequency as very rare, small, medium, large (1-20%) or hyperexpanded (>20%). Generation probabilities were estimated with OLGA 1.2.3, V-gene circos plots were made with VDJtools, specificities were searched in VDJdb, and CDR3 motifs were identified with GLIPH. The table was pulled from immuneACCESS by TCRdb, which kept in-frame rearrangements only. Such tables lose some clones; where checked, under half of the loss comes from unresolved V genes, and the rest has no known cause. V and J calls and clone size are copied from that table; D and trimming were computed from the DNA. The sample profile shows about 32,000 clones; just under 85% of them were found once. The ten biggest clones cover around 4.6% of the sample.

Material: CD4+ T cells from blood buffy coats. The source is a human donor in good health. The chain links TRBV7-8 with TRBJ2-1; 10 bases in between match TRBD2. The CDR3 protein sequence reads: CASSIGLAVYNEQFF. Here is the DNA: TGTGCCAGCAGCATCGGACTAGCGGTTTACAATGAGCAGTTCTTC. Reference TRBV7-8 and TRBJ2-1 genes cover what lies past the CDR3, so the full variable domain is GAGVSQSPRYKVAKRGQDVALRCDPISGHVSLFWYQQALGQGPEFLTYFQNEAQLDKSGLPSDRFFAERPEGSVSTLKIQRTQQEDSAVYLCASSIGLAVYNEQFFGPGTRLTVL.